This T cell receptor beta chain was observed in a study of blood T cells in healthy people across ages. Comments on this clonotype: Its cognate antigen is unknown.

Study conclusions and caveats: With unsorted PBMCs, a conclusive comparison of naive versus antigen-experienced cells was not possible. Diversity of TCR beta per million T cells declined in a roughly linear way with age.

The authors ran a second PCR of about 6 to 11 cycles using a sample-barcoded 5' primer and a J-beta primer mix. Each cDNA molecule received a tag from a template-switch adaptor that had 12 random nucleotides. MiXCR, run by TCRdb on the 5' RACE reads, gives a single entry per CDR3 protein. The table has around 690,000 distinct CDR3 sequences, under 70% seen once. Specimen: blood. This receptor was obtained from a man aged 60-69 years in good health.

The CDR3 DNA reads TGTGCCAGCAGTGAAAACGCCGTTGGGACAGCTCTGAATTCACCCCTCCACTTT. Its protein is CASSENAVGTALNSPLHF. The gene calls are TRBV2 and TRBJ1-6, with 7 bases fitting TRBD1. In germline, CDR1 is SNHLY, CDR2 FYNNEI. Losses at the gene ends were 2 bases for V and 7 bases for J; bases not matched to a gene: 14. The CDR3 runs to 18 residues.